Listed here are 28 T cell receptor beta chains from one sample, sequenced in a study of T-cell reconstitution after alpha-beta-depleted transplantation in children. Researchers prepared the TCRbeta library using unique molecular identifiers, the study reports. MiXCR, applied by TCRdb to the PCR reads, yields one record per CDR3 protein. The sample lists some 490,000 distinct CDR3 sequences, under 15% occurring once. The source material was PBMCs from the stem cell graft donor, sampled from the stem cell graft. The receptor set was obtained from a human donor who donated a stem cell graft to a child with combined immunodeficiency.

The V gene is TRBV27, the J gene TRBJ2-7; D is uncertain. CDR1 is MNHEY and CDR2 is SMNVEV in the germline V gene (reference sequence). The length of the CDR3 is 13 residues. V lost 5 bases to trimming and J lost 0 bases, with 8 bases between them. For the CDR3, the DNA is TGTGCCAGCAGTGTAAAAAGCTCCTACGAGCAGTACTTC. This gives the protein CASSVKSSYEQYF.

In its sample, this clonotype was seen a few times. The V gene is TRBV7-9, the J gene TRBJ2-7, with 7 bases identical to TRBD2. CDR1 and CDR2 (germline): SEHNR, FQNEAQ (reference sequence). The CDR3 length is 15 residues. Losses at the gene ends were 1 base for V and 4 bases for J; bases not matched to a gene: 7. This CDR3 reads CASSLVLAEKYEQYF. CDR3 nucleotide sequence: TGTGCCAGCAGCTTAGTGCTAGCGGAGAAATACGAGCAGTACTTC.

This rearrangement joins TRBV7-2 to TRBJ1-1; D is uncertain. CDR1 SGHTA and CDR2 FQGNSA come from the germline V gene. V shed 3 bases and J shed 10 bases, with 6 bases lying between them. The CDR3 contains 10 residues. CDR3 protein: CASSFWGAFF. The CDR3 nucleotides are TGTGCCAGCAGCTTCTGGGGAGCTTTCTTT.

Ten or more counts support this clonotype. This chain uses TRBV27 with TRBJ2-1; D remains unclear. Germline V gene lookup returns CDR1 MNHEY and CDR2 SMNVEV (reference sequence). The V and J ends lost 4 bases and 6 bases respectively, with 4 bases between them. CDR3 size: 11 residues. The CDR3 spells CASSSINEQFF. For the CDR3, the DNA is TGTGCCAGCAGTTCGATCAATGAGCAGTTCTTC.

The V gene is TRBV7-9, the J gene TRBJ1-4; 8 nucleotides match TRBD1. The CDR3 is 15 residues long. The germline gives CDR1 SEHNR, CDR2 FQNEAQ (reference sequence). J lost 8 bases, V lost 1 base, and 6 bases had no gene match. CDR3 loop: CASSLVGTGGEKLFF. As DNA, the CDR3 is TGTGCCAGCAGCTTAGTTGGGACAGGCGGAGAAAAACTGTTTTTT.

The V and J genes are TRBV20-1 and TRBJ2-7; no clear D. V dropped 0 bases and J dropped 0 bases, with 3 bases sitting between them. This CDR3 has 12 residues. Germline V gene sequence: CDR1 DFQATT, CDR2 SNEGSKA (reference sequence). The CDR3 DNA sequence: TGCAGTGCTAGAGACTTCTCCTACGAGCAGTACTTC. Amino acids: CSARDFSYEQYF.

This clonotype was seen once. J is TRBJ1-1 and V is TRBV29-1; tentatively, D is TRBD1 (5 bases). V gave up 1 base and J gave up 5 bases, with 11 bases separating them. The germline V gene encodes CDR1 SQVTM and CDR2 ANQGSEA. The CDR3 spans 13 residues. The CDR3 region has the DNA TGCAGCGTTGAAGTACTACGGGGGACTGAAGCTTTCTTT. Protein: CSVEVLRGTEAFF.

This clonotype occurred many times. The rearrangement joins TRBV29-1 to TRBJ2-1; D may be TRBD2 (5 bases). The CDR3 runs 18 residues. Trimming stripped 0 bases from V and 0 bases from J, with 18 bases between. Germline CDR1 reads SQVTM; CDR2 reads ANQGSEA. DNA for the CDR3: TGCAGCGTTGAAGATCTTGGACCAGGAGAGGGCTCCTACAATGAGCAGTTCTTC. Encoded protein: CSVEDLGPGEGSYNEQFF.

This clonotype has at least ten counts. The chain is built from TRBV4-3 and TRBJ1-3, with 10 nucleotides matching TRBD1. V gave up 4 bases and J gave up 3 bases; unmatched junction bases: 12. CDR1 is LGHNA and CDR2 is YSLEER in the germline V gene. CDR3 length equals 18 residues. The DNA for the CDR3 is TGCGCCAGCAGCCTCGATCCCTTGGGACAGGGGTATGGAAACACCATATATTTT. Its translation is CASSLDPLGQGYGNTIYF.

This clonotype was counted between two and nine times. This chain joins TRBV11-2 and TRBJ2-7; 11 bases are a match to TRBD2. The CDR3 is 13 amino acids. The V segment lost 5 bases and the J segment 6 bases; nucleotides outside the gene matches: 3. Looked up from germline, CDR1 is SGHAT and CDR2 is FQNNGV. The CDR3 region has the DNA TGTGCCAGCAGCCTCGGGACTAGCGGCGAGCAGTACTTC. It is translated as CASSLGTSGEQYF.

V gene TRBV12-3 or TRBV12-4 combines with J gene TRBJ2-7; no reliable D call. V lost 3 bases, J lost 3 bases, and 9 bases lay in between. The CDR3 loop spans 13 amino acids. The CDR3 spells CASSFFGNYEQYF. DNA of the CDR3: TGTGCCAGCAGTTTTTTCGGTAACTACGAGCAGTACTTC.

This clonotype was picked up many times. The CDR3 nucleotides are TGCAGCGTTGAGTTGACAGTCGGGGATACGCAGTATTTT. This translates into CSVELTVGDTQYF. V and J are TRBV29-1 and TRBJ2-3, with D perhaps matching TRBD1 (5 bases). V lost 3 bases to trimming and J lost 6 bases, with 13 bases between them. This CDR3 comprises 13 residues. Germline V gene data show CDR1 as SQVTM and CDR2 as ANQGSEA.

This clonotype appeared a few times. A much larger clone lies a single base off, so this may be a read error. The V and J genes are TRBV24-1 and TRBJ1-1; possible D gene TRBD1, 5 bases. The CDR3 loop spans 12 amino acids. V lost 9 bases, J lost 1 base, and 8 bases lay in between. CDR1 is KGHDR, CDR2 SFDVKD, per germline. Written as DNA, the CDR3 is TGTGCCACCGGGAGGGGGAACACTGAAGCTTTCTTT. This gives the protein CATGRGNTEAFF.

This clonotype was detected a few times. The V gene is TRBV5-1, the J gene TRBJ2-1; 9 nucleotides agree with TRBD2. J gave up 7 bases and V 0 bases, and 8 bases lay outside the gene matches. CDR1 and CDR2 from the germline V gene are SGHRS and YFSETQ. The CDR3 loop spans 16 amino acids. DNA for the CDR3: TGCGCCAGCAGCTTGGCCCGGCTAGCGGGAAAGAATGAGCAGTTCTTC. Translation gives CASSLARLAGKNEQFF.

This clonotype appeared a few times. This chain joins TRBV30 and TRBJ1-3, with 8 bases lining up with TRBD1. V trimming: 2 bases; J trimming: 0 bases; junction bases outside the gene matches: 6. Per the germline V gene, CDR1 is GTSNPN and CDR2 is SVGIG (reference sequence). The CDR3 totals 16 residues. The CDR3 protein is CAWSHRDRSSGNTIYF. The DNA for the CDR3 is TGTGCCTGGAGTCACCGGGACAGGAGCTCTGGAAACACCATATATTTT.

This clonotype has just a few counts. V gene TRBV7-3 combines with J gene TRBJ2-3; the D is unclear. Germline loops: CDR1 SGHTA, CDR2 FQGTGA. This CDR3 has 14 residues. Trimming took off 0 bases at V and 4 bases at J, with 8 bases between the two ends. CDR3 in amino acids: CASSLTGSPDTQYF. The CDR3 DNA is TGTGCCAGCAGCTTAACAGGCAGTCCAGATACGCAGTATTTT.

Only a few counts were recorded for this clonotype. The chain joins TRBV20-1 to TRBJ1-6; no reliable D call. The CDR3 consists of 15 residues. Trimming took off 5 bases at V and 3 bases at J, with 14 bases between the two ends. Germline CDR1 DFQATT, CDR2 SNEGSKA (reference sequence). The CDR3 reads CSAATEHRYNSPLHF. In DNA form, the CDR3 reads TGCAGTGCTGCTACAGAGCACCGCTATAATTCACCCCTCCACTTT.

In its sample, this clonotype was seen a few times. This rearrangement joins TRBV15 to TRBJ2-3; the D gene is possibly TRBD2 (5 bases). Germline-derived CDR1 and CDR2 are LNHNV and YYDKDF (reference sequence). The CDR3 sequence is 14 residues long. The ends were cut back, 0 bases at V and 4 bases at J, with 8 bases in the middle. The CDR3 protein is CATSRDTGSDTQYF. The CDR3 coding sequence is TGTGCCACCAGCAGAGATACGGGATCAGATACGCAGTATTTT. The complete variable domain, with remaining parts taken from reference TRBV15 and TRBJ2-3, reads DAMVIQNPRYQVTQFGKPVTLSCSQTLNHNVMYWYQQKSSQAPKLLFHYYDKDFNNEADTPDNFQSRRPNTSFCFLDIRSPGLGDTAMYLCATSRDTGSDTQYFGPGTRLTVL.

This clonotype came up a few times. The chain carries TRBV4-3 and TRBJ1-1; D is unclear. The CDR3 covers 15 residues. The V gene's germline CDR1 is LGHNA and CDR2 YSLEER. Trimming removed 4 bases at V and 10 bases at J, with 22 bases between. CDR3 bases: TGCGCCAGCAGCCCCAAAGGCGTAAGGGCCACGAGAGCTTTCTTT. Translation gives CASSPKGVRATRAFF.

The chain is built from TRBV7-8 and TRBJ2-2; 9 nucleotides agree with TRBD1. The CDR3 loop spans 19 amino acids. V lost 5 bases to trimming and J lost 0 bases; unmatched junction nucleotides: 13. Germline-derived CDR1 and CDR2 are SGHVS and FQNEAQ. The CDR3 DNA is TGTGCCAGCAGCCGTTCGGACAGGGGATTGTTCGCGAACACCGGGGAGCTGTTTTTT. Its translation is CASSRSDRGLFANTGELFF. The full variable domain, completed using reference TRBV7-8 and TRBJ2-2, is GAGVSQSPRYKVAKRGQDVALRCDPISGHVSLFWYQQALGQGPEFLTYFQNEAQLDKSGLPSDRFFAERPEGSVSTLKIQRTQQEDSAVYLCASSRSDRGLFANTGELFFGEGSRLTVL.

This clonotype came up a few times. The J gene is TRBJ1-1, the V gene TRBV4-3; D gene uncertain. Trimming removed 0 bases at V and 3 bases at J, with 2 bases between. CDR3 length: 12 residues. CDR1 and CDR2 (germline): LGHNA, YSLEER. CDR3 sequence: CASSQDDTEAFF. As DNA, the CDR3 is TGCGCCAGCAGCCAAGATGACACTGAAGCTTTCTTT.

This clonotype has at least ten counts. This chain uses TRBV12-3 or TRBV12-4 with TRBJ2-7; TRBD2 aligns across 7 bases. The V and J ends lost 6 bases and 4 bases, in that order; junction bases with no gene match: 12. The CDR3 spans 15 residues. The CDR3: CASSSPFSGQYEQYF. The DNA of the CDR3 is TGTGCCAGCAGCTCCCCCTTTAGCGGGCAGTACGAGCAGTACTTC.

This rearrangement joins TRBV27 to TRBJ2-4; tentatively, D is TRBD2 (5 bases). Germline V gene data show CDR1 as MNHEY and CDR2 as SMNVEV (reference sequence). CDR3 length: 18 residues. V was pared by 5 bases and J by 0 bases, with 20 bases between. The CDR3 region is CASSRASSFSEAKNIQYF. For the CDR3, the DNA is TGTGCCAGCAGTCGGGCTAGCTCTTTTTCTGAAGCCAAAAACATTCAGTACTTC.

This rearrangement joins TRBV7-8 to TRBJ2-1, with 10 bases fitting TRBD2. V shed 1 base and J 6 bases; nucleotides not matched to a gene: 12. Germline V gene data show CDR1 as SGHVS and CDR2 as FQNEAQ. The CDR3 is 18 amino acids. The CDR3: CASSLVGLAGVRGNEQFF. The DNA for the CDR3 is TGTGCCAGCAGCTTAGTCGGTCTAGCGGGAGTTCGGGGCAATGAGCAGTTCTTC.

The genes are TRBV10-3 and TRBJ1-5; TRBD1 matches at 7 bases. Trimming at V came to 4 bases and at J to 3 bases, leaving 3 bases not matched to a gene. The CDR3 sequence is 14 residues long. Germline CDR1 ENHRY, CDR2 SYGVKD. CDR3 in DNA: TGTGCCATCAGTGCAGGGGGTGTCAATCAGCCCCAGCATTTT. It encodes CAISAGGVNQPQHF.

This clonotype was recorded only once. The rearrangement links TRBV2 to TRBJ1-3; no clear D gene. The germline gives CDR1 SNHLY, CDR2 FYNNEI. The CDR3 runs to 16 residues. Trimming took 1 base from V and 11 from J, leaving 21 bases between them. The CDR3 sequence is CASSEVRQGGVDAIYF. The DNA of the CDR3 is TGTGCCAGCAGTGAAGTTCGACAAGGAGGTGTAGACGCCATATATTTT.

Written as DNA, the CDR3 is TGCGCCAGCAGCTTGGACCTTAGCGGAGGACCCGGGGAGCTGTTTTTT. The encoded protein is CASSLDLSGGPGELFF. The chain recombines TRBV5-1 with TRBJ2-2; D may be TRBD2 (6 bases). Germline lookup yields CDR1 SGHRS and CDR2 YFSETQ. This CDR3 is 16 amino acids long. Between the trimmed V and J ends, which lost 0 bases and 6 bases, there was a span of 15 bases.

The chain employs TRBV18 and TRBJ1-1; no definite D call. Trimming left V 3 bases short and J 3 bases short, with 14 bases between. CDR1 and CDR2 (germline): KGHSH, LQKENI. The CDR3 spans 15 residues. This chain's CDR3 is CASSPLLSIDTEAFF. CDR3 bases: TGTGCCAGCTCACCTCTGCTTTCTATCGACACTGAAGCTTTCTTT.